This passage covers 18 T cell receptor beta chains from one sample sequenced in a study of technical replicates of blood from a few donors. Data came from immunoSEQ multiplex PCR; TCRdb stores just in-frame clones and leaves some out. The data contain approximately 76,000 clones, 65% to 90% of them singletons. The sequenced material came from PBMCs. The receptor set was obtained from a human donor in good health. Some clones in this sample may be carry-over from other donors' samples.

The rearrangement joins TRBV10-3 to TRBJ2-3; D might be TRBD1 (6 bases). The CDR3 runs 14 residues. Germline V gene sequence: CDR1 ENHRY, CDR2 SYGVKD. Trimming removed 7 bases from V and 2 bases from J, with 13 bases in between. The CDR3 loop is CAIKGDTNTDTQYF. CDR3 nucleotide sequence: TGTGCCATCAAGGGGGATACAAACACAGATACGCAGTATTTT.

This clone was detected only once. The chain employs TRBV20-1 and TRBJ2-5, with no clear D. CDR3 length equals 10 residues. Germline V gene sequence: CDR1 DFQATT, CDR2 SNEGSKA (reference sequence). V was cut by 6 bases and J by 7 bases, with 9 bases left in between. The CDR3 spells CSAQPGTQYF. In DNA form, the CDR3 reads TGCAGTGCCCAACCGGGGACCCAGTACTTC.

The CDR3, as DNA: TGCGCCAGCAGCCAAGCGGCGGGGCGGGGGACCCAGTACTTC. This gives the protein CASSQAAGRGTQYF. The chain joins TRBV4-3 to TRBJ2-5; D is possibly TRBD2 (6 bases). From germline, CDR1 is LGHNA and CDR2 YSLEER. V shed 1 base and J shed 7 bases, with 13 bases lying between them. The CDR3 runs 14 residues.

This clone has a handful of counts. The V gene is TRBV2, the J gene TRBJ2-2, with D perhaps TRBD2 (5 bases). Trimming removed 4 bases at V and 1 base at J, with 10 bases between. This CDR3 region has 15 residues. Looked up from germline, CDR1 is SNHLY and CDR2 is FYNNEI. CDR3 region: CASSVEGLNTGELFF. The CDR3 region has the DNA TGTGCCAGCAGTGTCGAGGGTCTGAACACCGGGGAGCTGTTTTTT.

The V and J genes are TRBV10-3 and TRBJ2-7; D might be TRBD1 (5 bases). Trimming removed 0 bases at V and 2 bases at J, with 11 bases between. The CDR3 spans 15 residues. Per germline, CDR1 ENHRY and CDR2 SYGVKD. The CDR3 DNA follows: TGTGCCATCAGTGAGTCGAACAGGTATCCCTACGAGCAGTACTTC. This codes for CAISESNRYPYEQYF.

The chain couples TRBV2 to TRBJ2-2, with 10 bases aligning to TRBD2. Trimming at V came to 8 bases and at J to 5 bases, leaving 5 bases not matched to a gene. This CDR3 is 14 amino acids long. Germline loops: CDR1 SNHLY, CDR2 FYNNEI. CDR3 bases: TGTGCCAGCTCAAGCGGGAGGGGAACCGGGGAGCTGTTTTTT. Translating gives CASSSGRGTGELFF. The entire variable domain, with the rest obtained from reference TRBV2 and TRBJ2-2, is as follows: EPEVTQTPSHQVTQMGQEVILRCVPISNHLYFYWYRQILGQKVEFLVSFYNNEISEKSEIFDDQFSVERPDGSNFTLKIRSTKLEDSAMYFCASSSGRGTGELFFGEGSRLTVL.

V is TRBV29-1 and J is TRBJ1-3; the match to TRBD1 covers 7 bases. CDR1 SQVTM and CDR2 ANQGSEA come from the germline V gene. The CDR3 is 14 amino acids. V dropped 5 bases and J dropped 1; count of bases not matched to a gene: 5. Written as DNA, the CDR3 is TGCAGCGTTCGACAGGGCCGATCTGGAAACACCATATATTTT. Encoded protein: CSVRQGRSGNTIYF.

The V and J genes are TRBV30 and TRBJ1-5; 7 positions match TRBD1. CDR3 length equals 13 residues. Germline loops: CDR1 GTSNPN, CDR2 SVGIG (reference sequence). Unmatched junction bases numbered 5, after V lost 1 base and J lost 8 bases. The CDR3 DNA reads as TGTGCCTGGAGTGGACAGGGACTCGAGCCCCAGCATTTT. Its translation: CAWSGQGLEPQHF. Looking up the rest from reference TRBV30 and TRBJ1-5 gives the full variable domain: SQTIHQWPATLVQPVGSPLSLECTVEGTSNPNLYWYRQAAGRGLQLLFYSVGIGQISSEVPQNLSASRPQDRQFILSSKKLLLSDSGFYLCAWSGQGLEPQHFGDGTRLSIL.

CDR3 DNA sequence: TGCAGTGCTAGCATGAACACTGAAGCTTTCTTT. Protein sequence: CSASMNTEAFF. V is TRBV20-1 and J is TRBJ1-1; D remains unclear. Germline CDR1 is DFQATT and CDR2 is SNEGSKA (reference sequence). CDR3 length: 11 residues. Trimming took off 3 bases at V and 0 bases at J, with 2 bases between the two ends.

This chain uses TRBV7-9 with TRBJ2-5; TRBD2 might be the D (6 bases). This CDR3 is built from 13 residues. Germline CDR1 reads SEHNR; CDR2 reads FQNEAQ (reference sequence). V was shortened by 5 bases and J by 4 bases, with 11 bases between the two germline ends. This CDR3 is CASSTGVPETQYF. The CDR3 bases are TGTGCCAGCAGCACGGGAGTCCCAGAGACCCAGTACTTC. The whole variable domain, remainder taken from reference TRBV7-9 and TRBJ2-5, is DTGVSQNPRHKITKRGQNVTFRCDPISEHNRLYWYRQTLGQGPEFLTYFQNEAQLEKSRLLSDRFSAERPKGSFSTLEIQRTEQGDSAMYLCASSTGVPETQYFGPGTRLLVL.

V usage is TRBV30 and J usage is TRBJ1-4; 8 bases match TRBD1. The V gene's germline CDR1 is GTSNPN and CDR2 SVGIG (reference sequence). J was trimmed by 5 bases and V by 2 bases; bases with no gene match: 4. This CDR3 region has 14 residues. The CDR3, as DNA: TGTGCCTGGAGTACAGGGGGGGAAAATGAAAAACTGTTTTTT. This encodes CAWSTGGENEKLFF.

The V and J genes are TRBV2 and TRBJ2-7; 7 nucleotides agree with TRBD1. CDR1 and CDR2 (germline): SNHLY, FYNNEI. CDR3 size: 13 residues. The V segment lost 2 bases and the J segment 6 bases; nucleotides outside the gene matches: 4. CDR3 residues: CASSETGAGEQYF. CDR3 DNA: TGTGCCAGCAGTGAAACAGGGGCTGGCGAGCAGTACTTC.

The chain recombines TRBV30 with TRBJ2-1; TRBD2 might be the D (6 bases). From germline, CDR1 is GTSNPN and CDR2 SVGIG (reference sequence). The CDR3 runs to 13 residues. Trimming removed 2 bases at V and 10 bases at J, with 15 bases between. The CDR3: CAWSRDSGREQFF. The CDR3 DNA follows: TGTGCCTGGAGTAGGGACTCAGGACGGGAGCAGTTCTTC.

The rearrangement uses TRBV11-1 and TRBJ2-2; 8 positions agree with TRBD2. The CDR3 runs to 15 residues. The V segment lost 4 bases and the J segment 8 bases; nucleotides outside the gene matches: 9. Germline lookup yields CDR1 SGHAT and CDR2 FQDESV (reference sequence). This CDR3 reads CASSSPLGGRGELFF. CDR3 coding DNA: TGTGCCAGCAGCTCCCCCCTCGGCGGGAGGGGGGAGCTGTTTTTT.

This clone was counted once. The chain is built from TRBV4-3 and TRBJ2-3; D perhaps matches TRBD2 (5 bases). Germline CDR1 LGHNA, CDR2 YSLEER. V lost 5 bases to trimming and J lost 0 bases, with 12 bases between them. This CDR3 is built from 15 residues. This CDR3 reads CASSFGLASTDTQYF. For the CDR3, the DNA is TGCGCCAGCAGCTTTGGACTCGCTAGCACAGATACGCAGTATTTT.

The V gene is TRBV7-8, the J gene TRBJ2-7, with a tentative D call TRBD2 (6 bases). With 0 bases removed from V and 6 bases from J, the gap between germline ends came to 9 bases. In germline, CDR1 is SGHVS, CDR2 FQNEAQ. The CDR3 totals 13 residues. The CDR3 reads CASSLARRGEQYF. The CDR3 coding sequence is TGTGCCAGCAGCTTAGCGCGGAGGGGCGAGCAGTACTTC.

The rearrangement links TRBV2 to TRBJ2-7, with TRBD1 as a possible D gene (5 bases). Germline CDR1 SNHLY, CDR2 FYNNEI. Trimming left V 1 base short and J 8 bases short, with 9 bases between. This CDR3 contains 12 residues. The CDR3 protein is CASSEGWGKQYF. CDR3 in DNA: TGTGCCAGCAGTGAAGGCTGGGGCAAGCAGTACTTC.

The gene calls are TRBV20-1 and TRBJ2-5; possibly TRBD1 for D (5 bases). Germline V gene sequence: CDR1 DFQATT, CDR2 SNEGSKA (reference sequence). The CDR3 has 11 residues. Trimming cost V 6 bases and J 6 bases, with 11 bases left between them. The CDR3 reads CSAARGQTQYF. CDR3 in DNA: TGCAGTGCCGCAAGGGGTCAGACCCAGTACTTC.